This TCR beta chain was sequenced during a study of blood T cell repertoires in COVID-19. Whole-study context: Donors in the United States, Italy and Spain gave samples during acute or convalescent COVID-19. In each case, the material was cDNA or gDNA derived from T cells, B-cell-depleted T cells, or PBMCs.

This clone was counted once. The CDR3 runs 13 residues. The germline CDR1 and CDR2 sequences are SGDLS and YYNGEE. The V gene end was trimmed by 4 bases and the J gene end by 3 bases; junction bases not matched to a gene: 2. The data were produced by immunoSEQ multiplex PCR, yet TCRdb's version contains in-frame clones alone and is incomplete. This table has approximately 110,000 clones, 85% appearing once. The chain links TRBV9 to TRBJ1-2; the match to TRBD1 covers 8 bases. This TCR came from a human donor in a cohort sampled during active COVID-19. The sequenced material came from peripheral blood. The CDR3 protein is CASSPQGDYGYTF. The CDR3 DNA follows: TGTGCCAGCAGCCCACAGGGGGACTATGGCTACACCTTC.